The 23 T cell receptor beta chains below all came from one sample that was sequenced in a study of early T cells in non-severe SARS-CoV-2 infection. MiXCR, applied by TCRdb to the 5' RACE reads, yields one record per CDR3 protein. The sample carries around 92,000 distinct CDR3 sequences, around 10% recorded once. Sequencing input: whole blood. The receptors come from an adult who was a healthcare worker with PCR-confirmed SARS-CoV-2 infection or an uninfected control (not recorded which).

In its sample, this clonotype was seen many times. The chain uses TRBV7-6 and TRBJ2-2; 9 bases are shared with TRBD1. The junction had 5 bases not matched to a gene; V was cut back by 1 base and J by 2 bases. This CDR3 spans 17 amino acids. CDR1 and CDR2 from the germline V gene are SGHVS and FNYEAQ. CDR3 DNA sequence: TGTGCCAGCAGCTTAGTACCGGGACAGGGTAACACCGGGGAGCTGTTTTTT. Translated, it gives CASSLVPGQGNTGELFF.

This clonotype has a handful of counts. The chain is built from TRBV28 and TRBJ2-7; no reliable D call. There are 12 residues in the CDR3. From germline, CDR1 is MDHEN and CDR2 SYDVKM. Between the trimmed V and J ends, which lost 7 bases and 2 bases, there was a span of 9 bases. As DNA, the CDR3 is TGTGCCAGCACCGGCAGGACCTACGAGCAGTACTTC. Protein product: CASTGRTYEQYF.

This chain connects TRBV20-1 to TRBJ1-1; weak D call: TRBD1 (5 bases). From germline, CDR1 is DFQATT and CDR2 SNEGSKA (reference sequence). V was clipped by 0 bases and J by 1 base, with 9 bases between them. The CDR3 runs 14 residues. The CDR3, as DNA: TGCAGTGCTAGAGACGCAGGGAGGAACACTGAAGCTTTCTTT. Translated, it gives CSARDAGRNTEAFF.

V and J are TRBV20-1 and TRBJ2-3; no clear D gene. Trimming shortened V by 7 bases and J by 2 bases, and 10 bases separated the two germline ends. Germline CDR1 reads DFQATT; CDR2 reads SNEGSKA (reference sequence). The CDR3 is 12 residues long. For the CDR3, the DNA is TGCAGTGTGGAAAGATACACAGATACGCAGTATTTT. Protein product: CSVERYTDTQYF.

The genes are TRBV10-3 and TRBJ1-1, with D unresolved. The CDR3 covers 14 residues. The germline V and J ends were trimmed by 3 bases and 4 bases, with 12 bases remaining between them. The V gene's germline CDR1 is ENHRY and CDR2 SYGVKD. The CDR3 coding sequence is TGTGCCATCAGTGAATCAGTATTCGGCACTGAAGCTTTCTTT. Its translation: CAISESVFGTEAFF.

This clonotype was seen at least ten times. This chain links TRBV2 with TRBJ2-1; the match to TRBD2 covers 8 bases. Germline V gives CDR1 SNHLY, CDR2 FYNNEI. Germline trimming cut 1 base from V and 8 bases from J; bases unmatched to any gene: 10. The CDR3 totals 16 residues. CDR3 sequence reads: CASSEVDSGTVYEQFF. The CDR3 region has the DNA TGTGCCAGCAGTGAAGTGGATAGCGGGACGGTCTATGAGCAGTTCTTC.

This clonotype showed up just a few times. V is TRBV6-2 or TRBV6-3 and J is TRBJ2-3, with 9 bases matching TRBD2. V was clipped by 2 bases and J by 2 bases; unmatched bases: 8. The CDR3 covers 17 residues. Germline V gene sequence: CDR1 MNHEY, CDR2 SVGEGT. CDR3 nucleotides: TGTGCCAGCAGTTACGAGGTGGCGGGAGGGGACACAGATACGCAGTATTTT. Translating gives CASSYEVAGGDTDTQYF.

This chain connects TRBV28 to TRBJ2-7; D is perhaps TRBD1 (5 bases). CDR3 length: 13 residues. The V end was cut by 9 bases, the J end by 4 bases, with 16 bases between. Per germline, CDR1 MDHEN and CDR2 SYDVKM. Here the CDR3 DNA reads TGTGCCAGTTCTGAAGGACACAATTACGAGCAGTACTTC. Protein product: CASSEGHNYEQYF.

This clonotype appeared once. The chain is built from TRBV7-2 and TRBJ2-1; no firm D call. Germline CDR1 reads SGHTA; CDR2 reads FQGNSA. V dropped 5 bases and J dropped 15 bases, with 14 bases sitting between them. This CDR3 has 11 residues. This CDR3 is CASSGPGPLFF. CDR3 nucleotide sequence: TGTGCCAGCAGCGGGCCGGGCCCCCTGTTCTTC.

This clonotype was detected only a few times. This chain joins TRBV29-1 and TRBJ2-1, with 8 positions matching TRBD1. Germline CDR1 reads SQVTM; CDR2 reads ANQGSEA. V shed 6 bases and J 8 bases; nucleotides not matched to a gene: 6. The CDR3 sequence is 12 residues long. The CDR3 loop reads CSVDDRGDEQFF. For the CDR3, the DNA is TGCAGCGTGGACGACAGGGGCGATGAGCAGTTCTTC.

V usage is TRBV30 and J usage is TRBJ1-2; D gene uncertain. Trimming left V 0 bases short and J 3 bases short, with 11 bases between. The CDR3 sequence is 14 residues long. Germline V gene data show CDR1 as GTSNPN and CDR2 as SVGIG (reference sequence). The CDR3 loop reads CAWSVKGKYYGYTF. The CDR3 DNA reads TGTGCCTGGAGTGTAAAGGGAAAGTACTATGGCTACACCTTC.

There are a few counts of this clonotype. The chain recombines TRBV20-1 with TRBJ1-4; D gene ambiguous. The CDR3 covers 12 residues. Trimming took off 4 bases at V and 10 bases at J, with 13 bases between the two ends. Germline V gene data show CDR1 as DFQATT and CDR2 as SNEGSKA (reference sequence). The CDR3 sequence: CSAIDRGGKLFF. The DNA of the CDR3 is TGCAGTGCTATCGATCGAGGTGGAAAACTGTTTTTT.

V usage is TRBV3-1 and J usage is TRBJ2-1; D is unclear. CDR1 LGHDT and CDR2 YNNKEL come from the germline V gene (reference sequence). The V gene lost 2 bases and the J gene lost 2 bases, with 4 bases spanning the gap. This CDR3 contains 13 residues. The CDR3 DNA is TGTGCCAGCAGCCAACTAGCCTACAATGAGCAGTTCTTC. It is translated as CASSQLAYNEQFF.

This clonotype was seen repeatedly, ten times or more. This chain connects TRBV7-6 to TRBJ1-5, with D tentatively TRBD1 (6 bases). Trimming stripped 5 bases from V and 6 bases from J, with 14 bases between. Germline CDR1 is SGHVS and CDR2 is FNYEAQ. The CDR3 has 14 amino acids. CDR3 protein: CASSMGQPFQPQHF. The CDR3 coding sequence is TGTGCCAGCAGCATGGGACAACCGTTTCAGCCCCAGCATTTT.

Many counts were recorded for this clonotype. The chain joins TRBV7-8 to TRBJ2-5; D is unclear. Germline-derived CDR1 and CDR2 are SGHVS and FQNEAQ. With 3 bases removed from V and 2 bases from J, the gap between germline ends came to 19 bases. This CDR3 is built from 17 residues. The CDR3 is CASSFVGFHNRQETQYF. The CDR3 bases are TGTGCCAGCAGCTTTGTAGGATTCCATAACCGTCAAGAGACCCAGTACTTC.

This clonotype was seen a handful of times. This sequence joins TRBV29-1 and TRBJ1-1; no clear D. This CDR3 spans 13 amino acids. The germline gives CDR1 SQVTM, CDR2 ANQGSEA. Trimming took 4 bases from V and 1 from J, leaving 10 bases between them. In DNA, the CDR3 is TGCAGCGTTGTGGTAAGCGGGAACACTGAAGCTTTCTTT. Its translation is CSVVVSGNTEAFF.

This clonotype was detected ten times or more. The chain carries TRBV4-1 and TRBJ2-3, with 8 bases fitting TRBD2. The V gene end was trimmed by 3 bases and the J gene end by 5 bases; junction bases not matched to a gene: 7. This CDR3 has 15 residues. CDR1 is MGHRA, CDR2 YSYEKL, per germline. The CDR3 sequence: CASSQHGLAVDTQYF. DNA for the CDR3: TGCGCCAGCAGCCAGCATGGACTAGCCGTAGATACGCAGTATTTT.

The V and J genes are TRBV5-1 and TRBJ1-2; TRBD1 is a possible D gene (5 bases). The V end was cut by 4 bases, the J end by 4 bases, with 17 bases between. The germline CDR1 and CDR2 sequences are SGHRS and YFSETQ. The CDR3 has 15 residues. CDR3 sequence reads: CASSPEIDRSYGYTF. The DNA for the CDR3 is TGCGCCAGCAGCCCAGAAATCGACAGATCCTATGGCTACACCTTC. Drawing the rest from reference TRBV5-1 and TRBJ1-2, the complete variable domain is KAGVTQTPRYLIKTRGQQVTLSCSPISGHRSVSWYQQTPGQGLQFLFEYFSETQRNKGNFPGRFSGRQFSNSRSEMNVSTLELGDSALYLCASSPEIDRSYGYTFGSGTRLTVV.

The V gene is TRBV5-1, the J gene TRBJ2-2, with D unclear. Deletions cut 3 bases from V and 1 base from J, with 10 bases between. The CDR3 consists of 15 residues. CDR1 is SGHRS, CDR2 YFSETQ, per germline. CDR3 coding DNA: TGCGCCAGCAGCTCTGAACCACAGAACACCGGGGAGCTGTTTTTT. It encodes CASSSEPQNTGELFF.

This chain joins TRBV11-2 and TRBJ2-1; 11 nucleotides align to TRBD1. CDR1 is SGHAT and CDR2 is FQNNGV in the germline V gene. The CDR3 loop spans 16 amino acids. Trimming took 2 bases from V and 7 from J; bases not matched to a gene: 7. CDR3 in amino acids: CASSLTTGQGANEQFF. The DNA of the CDR3 is TGTGCCAGCAGCTTAACGACCGGACAGGGGGCAAATGAGCAGTTCTTC.

V is TRBV12-3 or TRBV12-4 and J is TRBJ2-2; 8 bases match TRBD1. This CDR3 region has 16 residues. V dropped 2 bases and J dropped 7; count of bases not matched to a gene: 9. The CDR3 loop is CASSLQQGASHGELFF. CDR3 bases: TGTGCCAGCAGTTTACAGCAGGGGGCTTCTCACGGGGAGCTGTTTTTT.

This clonotype showed up just a few times. The chain has TRBV5-4 and TRBJ1-1, with 8 bases that match TRBD1. The CDR3 loop spans 16 amino acids. J lost 1 base, V lost 1 base, and 6 bases had no gene match. Germline loops: CDR1 SGHNT, CDR2 YYREEE (reference sequence). The CDR3 sequence is CASSLPPGTGNTEAFF. In DNA form, the CDR3 reads TGTGCCAGCAGCTTGCCCCCCGGGACAGGGAACACTGAAGCTTTCTTT.

Only a few counts were recorded for this clonotype. The rearrangement links TRBV4-1 to TRBJ2-1; D is undetermined. There are 18 residues in the CDR3. Germline values: CDR1 MGHRA, CDR2 YSYEKL. V was shortened by 2 bases and J by 0 bases, with 17 bases between the two germline ends. This CDR3 reads CASSQYLNGISSYNEQFF. CDR3 nucleotides: TGCGCCAGCAGCCAATACCTTAATGGGATCAGCTCCTACAATGAGCAGTTCTTC.